These 5 T cell receptor beta chains were all obtained from the same sample, sequenced in a study of blood T cell repertoires in COVID-19. The data were produced by immunoSEQ multiplex PCR, yet TCRdb's version contains in-frame clones alone and is incomplete. The sample yields about 44,000 clones, roughly 85% seen once. The sequenced sample consisted of peripheral blood. These receptors all come from a woman aged 70-85 years with acute or convalescent COVID-19.

The J gene is TRBJ1-4, the V gene TRBV28; D unclear. From germline, CDR1 is MDHEN and CDR2 SYDVKM. The CDR3 is 13 residues long. Deletions cut 6 bases from V and 10 bases from J, with 15 bases between. The CDR3 bases are TGTGCCAGCAGCTCTGAGGGTCCGGGAAAACTGTTTTTT. Translation gives CASSSEGPGKLFF.

J is TRBJ2-1 and V is TRBV7-3; 14 bases match TRBD2. There are 20 residues in the CDR3. Trimming removed 0 bases from V and 1 base from J; junction bases left unmatched: 8. Germline V lookup: CDR1 SGHTA, CDR2 FQGTGA. The CDR3 loop is CASSLTGGTSGSRSYNEQFF. In DNA form, the CDR3 reads TGTGCCAGCAGCTTAACTGGGGGGACTAGCGGGAGTAGGTCCTACAATGAGCAGTTCTTC.

The chain employs TRBV7-2 and TRBJ1-5, with a weak D call TRBD1 (6 bases). Deletions cut 2 bases from V and 4 bases from J, with 15 bases between. The CDR3 contains 16 residues. Germline V lookup: CDR1 SGHTA, CDR2 FQGNSA. The CDR3 DNA is TGTGCCAGCAGCTTACGGGGGGCGGTGGGAAATCAGCCCCAGCATTTT. Protein product: CASSLRGAVGNQPQHF.

This chain links TRBV24-1 with TRBJ2-1; 12 nucleotides agree with TRBD2. CDR1 and CDR2 (germline): KGHDR, SFDVKD. V trimming: 10 bases; J trimming: 0 bases; junction bases outside the gene matches: 6. CDR3 length: 16 residues. The CDR3 region has the DNA TGTGCCACGGGGACTAGCGGGTTGAACTCCTACAATGAGCAGTTCTTC. It yields the protein CATGTSGLNSYNEQFF.

This chain connects TRBV28 to TRBJ1-3, with 7 bases aligning to TRBD1. Germline assignment: CDR1 MDHEN and CDR2 SYDVKM. Germline trimming cut 6 bases from V and 2 bases from J; bases unmatched to any gene: 10. This CDR3 contains 16 residues. The DNA of the CDR3 is TGTGCCAGCAGAAGACAGGGAAGGGGTCCTGGAAACACCATATATTTT. It yields the protein CASRRQGRGPGNTIYF.